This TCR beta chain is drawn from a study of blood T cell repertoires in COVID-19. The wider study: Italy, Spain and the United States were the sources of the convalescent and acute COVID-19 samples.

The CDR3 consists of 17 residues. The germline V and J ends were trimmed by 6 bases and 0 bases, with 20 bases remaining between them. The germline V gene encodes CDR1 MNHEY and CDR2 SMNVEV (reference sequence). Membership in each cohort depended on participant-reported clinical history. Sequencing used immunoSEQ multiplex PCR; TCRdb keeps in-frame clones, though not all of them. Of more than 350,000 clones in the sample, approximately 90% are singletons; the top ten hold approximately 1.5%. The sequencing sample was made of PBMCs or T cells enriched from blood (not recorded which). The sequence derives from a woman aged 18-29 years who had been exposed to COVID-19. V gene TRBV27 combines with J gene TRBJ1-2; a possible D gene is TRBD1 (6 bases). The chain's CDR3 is CASRPRGRDTTNYGYTF. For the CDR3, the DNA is TGTGCCAGCAGACCAAGGGGCCGGGACACCACTAACTATGGCTACACCTTC.